These T cell receptor beta chains were read from a single sample in a study of lymphopenia after photon versus proton radiotherapy. TCRdb's copy holds only in-frame clones and misses some; the assay was immunoSEQ multiplex PCR. The sample shows 35,000 to 40,000 clones, over 75% of them seen only once. This specimen consisted of peripheral blood, obtained from a patient treated with photon-based radiotherapy. The receptors come from a man aged 50-60 years with gastric cancer. CDR3s include the opening cysteine and the closing phenylalanine or tryptophan.

V	CDR3
TRBV7-2	CASSYSGLGETQYF
TRBV6-5	CASSPWQGDTGELFF
TRBV7-8	CASSSGQGGNTEAFF
TRBV7-2	CASSLQAVSYEQYF
TRBV7-2	CASTFWGQGVNEQYF
TRBV7-3	CASSPQGREGHYEQYF
TRBV6-1	CASSVGRSQETQYF
TRBV27	CASSFNTGELFF
TRBV6-1	CASTPSRGSNQPQHF
TRBV7-3	CASSLLPGSSYNEQFF
TRBV19	CASRDGATNEKLFF
TRBV18	CASSPREHSYEQYF
TRBV7-2	CASSLYGDQPQHF
TRBV19	CASSVPGLASTDTQYF
TRBV9	CASSVEDPGSSGNTIYF
TRBV25-1	CASSVTGTLSEAFF
TRBV7-2	CASSLVSGVETQYF
TRBV19	CASSTISEDGSGELFF
TRBV28	CASSLSRAYEQYF
TRBV11-2	CASSSLGGFNEKLFF
TRBV27	CASSLGTQTWGRNEQFF
TRBV5-6	CASSKTSGGTGYEQYF
TRBV5-6	CASSGGQGRREKLFF
TRBV19	CASSMGRLAAQPALYNEQFF
TRBV2	CASRSQGSSGNTIYF
TRBV7-2	CASSLLGLPYNEQFF
TRBV29-1	CSVEDKGSENTGELFF
TRBV6-1	CASCLTSGSYNEQFF
TRBV25-1	CASSDPHTGNTGELFF
TRBV6-5	CASSYSSGPYNEQFF
TRBV15	CATSRDVGSPGNTEAFF
TRBV6-4	CASSDGKTGSTDTQYF
TRBV19	CASTPGGAVRPQHF
TRBV5-4	CASSQTSGPEQYF
TRBV18	CASSQSSYNEQFF
TRBV7-9	CASSLTWGDGYTF
TRBV19	CASSIGWVGGVNTEAFF
TRBV6-6	CASSSPRSYEQYF
TRBV19	CASSIRVDPYEQYF
TRBV5-5	CASSRGLARETQYF
TRBV2	CASSDSRVGYGYTF
TRBV5-1	CASSPGAGNSGNTIYF
TRBV15	CATSRDGLYEQYF
TRBV9	CASSVGPQRGDTQYF
TRBV19	CASSLTGTSGSTDTQYF
TRBV7-2	CASSLSVNTEAFF
TRBV7-6	CASSLQAGAQFGGANVLTF
TRBV5-4	CASSLGTGMTSYEQYF
TRBV11-2	CASSASSSAGELFF
TRBV5-1	CASSPRALTGPATNEKLFF
TRBV18	CASSPAGANYGYTF
TRBV5-1	CASSPESSGNTIYF
TRBV7-9	CASSPTGIPGTNTQYF
TRBV5-4	CASSLTSGRADTQYF
TRBV4-2	CASSQGLAINYEQYF